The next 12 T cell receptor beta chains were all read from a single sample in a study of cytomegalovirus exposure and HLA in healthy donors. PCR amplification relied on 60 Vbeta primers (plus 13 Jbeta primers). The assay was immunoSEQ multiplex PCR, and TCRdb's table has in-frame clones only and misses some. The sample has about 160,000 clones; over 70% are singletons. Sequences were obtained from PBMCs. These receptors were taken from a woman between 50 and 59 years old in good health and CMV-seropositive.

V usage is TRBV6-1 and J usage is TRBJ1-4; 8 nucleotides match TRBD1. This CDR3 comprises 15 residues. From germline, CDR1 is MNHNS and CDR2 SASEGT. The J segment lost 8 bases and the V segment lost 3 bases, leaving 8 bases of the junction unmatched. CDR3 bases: TGTGCCAGCAGTGACTCCGGACAGGGTATCGAAAAACTGTTTTTT. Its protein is CASSDSGQGIEKLFF.

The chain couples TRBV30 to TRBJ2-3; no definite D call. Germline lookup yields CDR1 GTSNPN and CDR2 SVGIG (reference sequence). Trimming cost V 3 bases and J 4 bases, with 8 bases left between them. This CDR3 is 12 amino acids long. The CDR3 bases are TGTGCCTGGAGATTCGGGTCAGATACGCAGTATTTT. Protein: CAWRFGSDTQYF.

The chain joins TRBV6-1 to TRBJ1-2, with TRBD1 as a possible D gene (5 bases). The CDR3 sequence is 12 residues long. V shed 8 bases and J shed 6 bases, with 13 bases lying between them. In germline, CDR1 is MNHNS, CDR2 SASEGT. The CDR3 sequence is CASRSDSHGYTF. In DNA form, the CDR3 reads TGTGCCAGCCGAAGTGACAGCCATGGCTACACCTTC.

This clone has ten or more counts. CDR3 sequence: CASSLGETEAFF. CDR3 nucleotide sequence: TGTGCCAGCAGCTTAGGGGAGACTGAAGCTTTCTTT. This chain links TRBV13 with TRBJ1-1; D unresolved. Germline V CDR1 and CDR2: PRHDT, FYEKMQ (reference sequence). The CDR3 length is 12 residues. V shed 0 bases and J shed 5 bases, with 4 bases lying between them. Full variable domain (remainder filled in from reference TRBV13 and TRBJ1-1): AAGVIQSPRHLIKEKRETATLKCYPIPRHDTVYWYQQGPGQDPQFLISFYEKMQSDKGSIPDRFSAQQFSDYHSELNMSSLELGDSALYFCASSLGETEAFFGQGTRLTVV.

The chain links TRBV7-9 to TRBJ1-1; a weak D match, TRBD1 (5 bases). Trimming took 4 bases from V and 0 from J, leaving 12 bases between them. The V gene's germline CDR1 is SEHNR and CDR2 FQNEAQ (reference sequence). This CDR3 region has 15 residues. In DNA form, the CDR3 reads TGTGCCAGCAGCTACGGACAAGAGATGAACACTGAAGCTTTCTTT. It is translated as CASSYGQEMNTEAFF.

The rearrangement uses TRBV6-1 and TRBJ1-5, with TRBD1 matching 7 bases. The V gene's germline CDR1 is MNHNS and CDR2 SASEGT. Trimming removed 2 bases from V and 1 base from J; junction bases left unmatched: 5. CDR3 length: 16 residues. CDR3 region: CASSEQGGMSNQPQHF. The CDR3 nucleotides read TGTGCCAGCAGTGAACAGGGGGGTATGAGCAATCAGCCCCAGCATTTT.

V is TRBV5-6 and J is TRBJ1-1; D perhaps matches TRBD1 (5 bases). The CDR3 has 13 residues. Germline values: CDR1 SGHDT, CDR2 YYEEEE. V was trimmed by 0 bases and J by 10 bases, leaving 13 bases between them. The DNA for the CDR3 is TGTGCCAGCAGCTTGGCAAAGGGGTCCGTAGCTTTCTTT. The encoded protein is CASSLAKGSVAFF.

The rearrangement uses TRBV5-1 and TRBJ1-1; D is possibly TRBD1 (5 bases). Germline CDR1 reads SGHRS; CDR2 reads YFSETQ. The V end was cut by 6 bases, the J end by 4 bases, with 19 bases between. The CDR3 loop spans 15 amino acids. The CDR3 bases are TGCGCCAGCAAGGGTTGGGTAACAGGAAGCACTGAAGCTTTCTTT. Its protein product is CASKGWVTGSTEAFF.

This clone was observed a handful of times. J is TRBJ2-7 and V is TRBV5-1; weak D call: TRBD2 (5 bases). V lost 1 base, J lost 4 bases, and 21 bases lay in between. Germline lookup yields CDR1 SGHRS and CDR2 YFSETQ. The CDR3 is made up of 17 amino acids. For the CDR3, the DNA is TGCGCCAGCAGCTTGAGTTTCGGCGGAGGCCCGGGATACGAGCAGTACTTC. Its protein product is CASSLSFGGGPGYEQYF.

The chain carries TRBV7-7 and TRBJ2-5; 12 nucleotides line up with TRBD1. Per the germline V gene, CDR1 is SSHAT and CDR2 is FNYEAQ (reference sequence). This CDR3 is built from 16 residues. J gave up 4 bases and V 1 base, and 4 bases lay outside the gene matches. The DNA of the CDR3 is TGTGCCAGCAGCTTAGGTGGGACAGGGGGCGGAGAGACCCAGTACTTC. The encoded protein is CASSLGGTGGGETQYF.

The CDR3 spells CASSLTRTGSGNYGYTF. CDR3 bases: TGTGCCAGCAGTTTAACTCGGACAGGGTCCGGGAACTATGGCTACACCTTC. The rearrangement links TRBV27 to TRBJ1-2, with 8 nucleotides matching TRBD1. This CDR3 region has 17 residues. The V gene's germline CDR1 is MNHEY and CDR2 SMNVEV (reference sequence). V shed 2 bases, J shed 2 bases, and the junction held 10 bases outside the gene matches.

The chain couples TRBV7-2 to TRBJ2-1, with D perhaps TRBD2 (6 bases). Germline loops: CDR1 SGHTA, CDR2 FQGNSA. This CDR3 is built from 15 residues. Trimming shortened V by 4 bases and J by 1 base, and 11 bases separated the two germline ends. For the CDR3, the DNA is TGTGCCAGCAGCTCGTCCGGGGGTTCCTACAATGAGCAGTTCTTC. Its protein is CASSSSGGSYNEQFF.